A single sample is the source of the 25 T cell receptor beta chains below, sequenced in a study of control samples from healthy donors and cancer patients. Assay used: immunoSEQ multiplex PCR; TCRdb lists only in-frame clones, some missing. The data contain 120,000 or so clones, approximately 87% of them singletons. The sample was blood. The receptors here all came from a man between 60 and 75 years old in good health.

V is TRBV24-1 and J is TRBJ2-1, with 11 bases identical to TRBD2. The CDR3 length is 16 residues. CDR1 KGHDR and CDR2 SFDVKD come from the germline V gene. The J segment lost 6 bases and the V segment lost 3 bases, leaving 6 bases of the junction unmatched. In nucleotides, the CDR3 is TGTGCCACCAGTGATCCCACTAGCGGGGGCCTCAATGAGCAGTTCTTC. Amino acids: CATSDPTSGGLNEQFF.

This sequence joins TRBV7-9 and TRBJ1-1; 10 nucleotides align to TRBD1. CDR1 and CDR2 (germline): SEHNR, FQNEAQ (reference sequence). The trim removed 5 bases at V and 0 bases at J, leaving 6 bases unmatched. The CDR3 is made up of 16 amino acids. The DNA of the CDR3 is TGTGCCAGCAGCGTAGGGACAGGGGCCCTGAACACTGAAGCTTTCTTT. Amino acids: CASSVGTGALNTEAFF.

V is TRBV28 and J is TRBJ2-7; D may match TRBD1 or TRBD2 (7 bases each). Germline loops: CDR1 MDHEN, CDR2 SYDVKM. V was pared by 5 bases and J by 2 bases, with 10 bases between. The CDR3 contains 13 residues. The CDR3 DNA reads TGTGCCAGCAGTCCAGGGGGGGCCTACGAGCAGTACTTC. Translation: CASSPGGAYEQYF.

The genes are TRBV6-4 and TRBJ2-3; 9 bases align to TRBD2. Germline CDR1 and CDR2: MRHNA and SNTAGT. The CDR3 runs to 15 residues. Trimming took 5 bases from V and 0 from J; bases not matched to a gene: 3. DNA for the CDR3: TGTGCCAGCAGTAGGCTAGCGGGGAGCACAGATACGCAGTATTTT. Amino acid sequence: CASSRLAGSTDTQYF.

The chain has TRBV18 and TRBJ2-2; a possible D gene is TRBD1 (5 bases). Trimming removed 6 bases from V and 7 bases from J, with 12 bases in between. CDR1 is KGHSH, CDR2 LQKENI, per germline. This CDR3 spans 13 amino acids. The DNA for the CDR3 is TGTGCCAGCTCCACCAGGGTCGACGGGGAGCTGTTTTTT. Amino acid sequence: CASSTRVDGELFF.

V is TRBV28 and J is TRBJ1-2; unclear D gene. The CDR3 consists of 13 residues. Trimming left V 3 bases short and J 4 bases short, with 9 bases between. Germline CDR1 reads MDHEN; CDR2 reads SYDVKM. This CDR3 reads CASSLEGLYGYTF. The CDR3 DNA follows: TGTGCCAGCAGTTTGGAGGGTCTCTATGGCTACACCTTC.

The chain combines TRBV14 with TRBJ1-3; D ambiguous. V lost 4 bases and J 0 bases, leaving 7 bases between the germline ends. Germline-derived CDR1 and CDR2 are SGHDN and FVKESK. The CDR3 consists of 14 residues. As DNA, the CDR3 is TGTGCCAGCAGCCCGACGACCTCTGGAAACACCATATATTTT. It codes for CASSPTTSGNTIYF.

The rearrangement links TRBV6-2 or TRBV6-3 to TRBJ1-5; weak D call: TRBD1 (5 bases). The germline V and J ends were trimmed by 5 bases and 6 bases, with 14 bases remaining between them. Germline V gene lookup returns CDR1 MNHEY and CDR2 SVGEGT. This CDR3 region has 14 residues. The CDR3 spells CASSPNSDIQPQHF. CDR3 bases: TGTGCCAGCAGTCCGAATTCGGACATTCAGCCCCAGCATTTT.

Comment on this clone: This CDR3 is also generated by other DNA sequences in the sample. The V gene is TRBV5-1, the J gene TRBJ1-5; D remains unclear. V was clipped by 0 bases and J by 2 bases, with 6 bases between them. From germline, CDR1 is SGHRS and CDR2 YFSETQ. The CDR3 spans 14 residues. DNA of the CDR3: TGCGCCAGCAGCTTGGCCGGGGGCAATCAGCCCCAGCATTTT. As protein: CASSLAGGNQPQHF.

For the CDR3, the DNA is TGTGCCAGCAGCCGAGCCGGGACAGGGACCTACGAGCAGTACTTC. Residues: CASSRAGTGTYEQYF. J is TRBJ2-7 and V is TRBV28; 9 nucleotides line up with TRBD1. The germline V gene has CDR1 MDHEN and CDR2 SYDVKM. Unmatched junction bases numbered 8, after V lost 6 bases and J lost 2 bases. The CDR3 runs 15 residues.

CDR3 DNA sequence: TGTGCCAGCAGCGTGACAGTGATGAACACTGAAGCTTTCTTT. Its translation is CASSVTVMNTEAFF. The gene calls are TRBV9 and TRBJ1-1, with D tentatively TRBD1 (5 bases). Per germline, CDR1 SGDLS and CDR2 YYNGEE. V was cut by 2 bases and J by 0 bases, with 8 bases left in between. The length of the CDR3 is 14 residues.

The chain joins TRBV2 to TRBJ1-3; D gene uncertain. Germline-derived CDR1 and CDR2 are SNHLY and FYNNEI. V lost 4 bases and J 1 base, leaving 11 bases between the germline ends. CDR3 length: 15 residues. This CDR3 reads CASSGGIQSGNTIYF. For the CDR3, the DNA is TGTGCCAGCAGTGGCGGGATTCAGTCTGGAAACACCATATATTTT.

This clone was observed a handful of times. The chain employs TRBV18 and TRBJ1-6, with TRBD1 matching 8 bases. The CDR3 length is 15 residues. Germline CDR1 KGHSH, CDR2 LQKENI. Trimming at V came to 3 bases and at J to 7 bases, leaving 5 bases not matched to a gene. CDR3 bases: TGTGCCAGCTCACCCTCCGACAGGGGCAATTCACCCCTCCACTTT. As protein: CASSPSDRGNSPLHF. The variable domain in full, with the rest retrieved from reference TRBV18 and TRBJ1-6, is NAGVMQNPRHLVRRRGQEARLRCSPMKGHSHVYWYRQLPEEGLKFMVYLQKENIIDESGMPKERFSAEFPKEGPSILRIQQVVRGDSAAYFCASSPSDRGNSPLHFGNGTRLTVT.

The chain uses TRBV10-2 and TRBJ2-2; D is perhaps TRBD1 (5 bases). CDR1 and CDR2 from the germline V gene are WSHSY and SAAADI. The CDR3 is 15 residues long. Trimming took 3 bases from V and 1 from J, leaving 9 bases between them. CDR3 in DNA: TGCGCCAGCAGTGATGTGACAGAGAACACCGGGGAGCTGTTTTTT. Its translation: CASSDVTENTGELFF.

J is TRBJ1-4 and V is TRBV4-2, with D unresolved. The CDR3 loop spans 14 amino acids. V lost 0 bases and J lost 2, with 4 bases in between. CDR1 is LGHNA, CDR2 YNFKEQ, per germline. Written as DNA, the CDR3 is TGTGCCAGCAGCCAAGACGGCACTAATGAAAAACTGTTTTTT. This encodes CASSQDGTNEKLFF.

The chain's CDR3 is CASSQPGTGGHEQYF. CDR3 in DNA: TGTGCCAGCAGCCAGCCCGGGACAGGGGGCCACGAGCAGTACTTC. The rearrangement links TRBV5-5 to TRBJ2-7; 12 bases agree with TRBD1. The germline V gene encodes CDR1 SGHKS and CDR2 YYEKEE (reference sequence). The length of the CDR3 is 15 residues. V gave up 4 bases and J gave up 5 bases; unmatched junction bases: 7.

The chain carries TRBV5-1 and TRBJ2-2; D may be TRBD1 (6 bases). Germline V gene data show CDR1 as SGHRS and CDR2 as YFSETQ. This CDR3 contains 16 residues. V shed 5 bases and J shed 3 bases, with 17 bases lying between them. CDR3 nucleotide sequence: TGCGCCAGCAGACAGGATATGTCAGGGGACACCGGGGAGCTGTTTTTT. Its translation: CASRQDMSGDTGELFF.

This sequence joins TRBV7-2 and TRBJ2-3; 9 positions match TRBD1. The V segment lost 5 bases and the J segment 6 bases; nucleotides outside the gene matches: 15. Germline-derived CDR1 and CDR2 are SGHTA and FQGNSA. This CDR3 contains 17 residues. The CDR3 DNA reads TGTGCCAGCAGCATTGGCGCAGGGACAGGGCGGTCTGATACGCAGTATTTT. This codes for CASSIGAGTGRSDTQYF.

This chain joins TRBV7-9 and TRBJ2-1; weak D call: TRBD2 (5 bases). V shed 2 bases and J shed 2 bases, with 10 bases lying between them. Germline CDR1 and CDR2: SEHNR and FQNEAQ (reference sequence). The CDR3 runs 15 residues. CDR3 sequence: CASSLLAGPYNEQFF. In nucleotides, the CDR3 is TGTGCCAGCAGCTTACTCGCGGGCCCCTACAATGAGCAGTTCTTC.

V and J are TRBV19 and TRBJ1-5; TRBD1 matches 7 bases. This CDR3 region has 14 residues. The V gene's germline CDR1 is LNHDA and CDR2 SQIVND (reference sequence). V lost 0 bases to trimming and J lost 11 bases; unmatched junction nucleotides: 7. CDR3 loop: CASSIDRRGPSQHF. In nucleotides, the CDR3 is TGTGCCAGTAGTATAGATCGGAGGGGGCCATCCCAGCATTTT.

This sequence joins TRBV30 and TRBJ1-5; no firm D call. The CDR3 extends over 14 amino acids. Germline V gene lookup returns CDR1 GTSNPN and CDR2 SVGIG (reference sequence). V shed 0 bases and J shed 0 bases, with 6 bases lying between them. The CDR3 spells CAWSVQFSNQPQHF. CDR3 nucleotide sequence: TGTGCCTGGAGTGTACAGTTTAGCAATCAGCCCCAGCATTTT.

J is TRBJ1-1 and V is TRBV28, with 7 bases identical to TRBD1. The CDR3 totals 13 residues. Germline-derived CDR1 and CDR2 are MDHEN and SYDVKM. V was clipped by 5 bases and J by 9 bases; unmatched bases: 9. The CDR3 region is CASSVRGALQAFF. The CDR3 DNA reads TGTGCCAGCAGTGTCAGGGGGGCACTTCAAGCTTTCTTT.

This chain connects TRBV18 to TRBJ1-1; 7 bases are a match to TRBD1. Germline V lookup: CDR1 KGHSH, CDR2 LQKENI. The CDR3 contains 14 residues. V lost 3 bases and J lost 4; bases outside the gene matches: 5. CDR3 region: CASSPGTDSTEAFF. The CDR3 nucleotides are TGTGCCAGCTCACCCGGGACAGATAGCACTGAAGCTTTCTTT.

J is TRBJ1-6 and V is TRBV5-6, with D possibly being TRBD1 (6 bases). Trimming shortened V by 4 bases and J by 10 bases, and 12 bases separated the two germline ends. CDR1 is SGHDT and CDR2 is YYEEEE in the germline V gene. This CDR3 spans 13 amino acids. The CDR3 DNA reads TGTGCCAGCAGCCCGGGACACCAGTCACCCCTCCACTTT. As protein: CASSPGHQSPLHF.

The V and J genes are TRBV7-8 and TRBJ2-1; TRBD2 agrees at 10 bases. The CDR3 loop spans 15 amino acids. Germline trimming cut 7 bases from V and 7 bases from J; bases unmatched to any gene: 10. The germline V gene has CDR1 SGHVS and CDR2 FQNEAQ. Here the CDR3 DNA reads TGTGCCAGCAACTTTGTCGTAGCGGGGGGAAATGAGCAGTTCTTC. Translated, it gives CASNFVVAGGNEQFF.